This record concerns one T cell receptor beta chain sequence. In its sample, this clone was seen a few times. No antigen is known for it. No per-base quality is available; no much larger clone lies one base away. The CDR3 sequence holds 14 residues, the cysteine and phenylalanine included. The sequence is cut down to CDR3 DNA, 42 bases in frame from base 1. Trimming removed 7 bases from V and 0 bases from J, leaving 9 bases between the germline ends. CDR1 and CDR2, looked up from the germline V gene, are MDHEN and SYDVKM. In total, approximately 700 healthy bone marrow donors made up the cohort. At the time of sampling, all cohort members were nominally healthy, though unrecorded immune exposures were likely present. The donor was CMV seropositive and was included in the group of approximately 310 seropositive cohort members. A peripheral blood sample was provided by each donor, and peripheral blood mononuclear cells were used for TCR beta sequencing. The Qiagen DNeasy Blood Extraction Kit was used to extract genomic DNA from the blood cell samples.

The method was the immunoSEQ multiplex PCR assay. A mixture of 60 forward primers for TCR Vbeta segments and 13 reverse primers for TCR Jbeta segments was used in the multiplex PCR. A multiplex PCR assay on genomic DNA amplified the CDR3 region of rearranged TCR beta genes. On the Illumina HiSeq System, the amplified TCR beta libraries were sequenced as 87-base-pair reads. The authors' pipeline ran thus. In a later analysis, tens of millions of unique TCR beta chains were counted across the 666 repertoires, and around 10 million of these chains were shared by at least two donors. To remove PCR and sequencing errors, raw reads were error-corrected and collapsed into unique sequences using a nearest-neighbor algorithm that merged closely related sequences. To assign V, D and J gene segments, CDR3 sequences were aligned to IMGT reference sequences. Each retained sequence needed at least a six-nucleotide match to both a V gene segment and a J gene segment. A rearrangement was called productive if the CDR3 had no stop codons and remained in frame with V and J, and every other rearrangement was called non-productive. CDR3 was defined by IMGT convention, running from the second conserved V-encoded cysteine to the conserved J-encoded phenylalanine. Sequences without an unambiguous match to a single V gene segment were excluded from the earlier analysis of almost 600 of the donors. In an earlier analysis of approximately 590 of the donors, V segments were called functional above 56.7% productive rearrangements and were called segregating when the between-donor standard deviation exceeded 5%. A statistical classification framework was built to diagnose cytomegalovirus status from the catalog of TCR beta chain sequences. V and J gene assignment, in a later analysis, came from comparing TCR nucleotide sequences with IMGT/GENE-DB human TR gene sequences. Using the TCRdist pipeline, a later analysis assigned CDR3 sequences along with most-parsimonious VDJ recombination scenarios. In a later analysis, every TCR beta chain was defined by the combination of its CDR3 amino acid sequence and its V-gene family, and reads without a unique V-gene family were dropped. In a later analysis, a few hundred highly shared, low-generation-probability nucleotide sequences were removed to address suspected cross-contamination and a sequencing artifact. In a later analysis, a clonal expansion index for each public chain was calculated from normalized within-repertoire ranks of inferred template counts. In a later analysis, generation probabilities were computed using a VDJ recombination model fitted to out-of-frame rearrangements, and the results were checked against IGoR. A later analysis scored TCR-TCR, TCR-HLA and TCR-CMV co-occurrence with hypergeometric tests, applying a repertoire-size bias correction to TCR pairs. In a later analysis, false discovery rates were estimated by permuting HLA or CMV assignments 20 times. A later analysis grouped co-occurring TCRs with DBSCAN, adding TCRdist sequence similarity when clustering within HLA-allele-positive subsets. Repertoires with fewer than 30,000 or more than 120,000 public chains were left out of co-occurrence clustering, as were five repertoires with anomalous nucleotide sharing. TCRdb carries this immuneACCESS record with in-frame sequences only. Its versions omit some clonotypes, under half of them owing to an unresolved V gene in the studies checked, with the rest unexplained. V and J calls and clone size follow that table, whereas D and trimming were derived from the DNA. Counted in this sample were over 100,000 clones; more than 75% of them appeared once. The top ten clones comprise over 4.5% of the sample.

The record originates from a study of cytomegalovirus exposure and HLA in healthy donors (dated 2017 in TCRdb). Broadly, across the study: According to an earlier analysis of 587 of the donors, about 180 million T cells yielded approximately 120 million unique TCR beta sequences and less than 300 Gb of sequence data. About 300 gigabases of sequencing data and 91 million or so unique TCR sequences made up an early release that covered fewer than 650 HLA-typed donors. Of the roughly 430 genotyped donors, over 65% fell in the genetic ancestry cluster associated with self-reported Caucasian donors. The study aimed to test whether cataloging public T cell receptors could reveal signatures of past pathogen exposure. The study used immunosequencing to profile the T cell repertoires of 666 subjects and linked those repertoires to cytomegalovirus serostatus. Along with the roughly 700-subject first cohort, a separate validation cohort of some 130 different subjects was used. The study combined high-throughput TCR immunosequencing, statistical association of individual TCRs with disease status, and machine learning to predict cytomegalovirus infection status. A later analysis re-analyzed previously published TCR beta repertoires from approximately 700 donors and added high-resolution HLA genotyping to study TCR occurrence patterns. Rather than using new phenotypic data, the later analysis identified candidate immune exposures from TCR beta sequences and from how often those sequences occurred across donors. In an earlier analysis of roughly 540 of the donors, high-throughput TCR beta sequencing was used to judge whether each TCR beta V gene segment behaved as functional or pseudogenic. Donor age, sex, ethnicity and CMV serostatus were compiled alongside the repertoire data. In a later genetic analysis, genome-wide SNP genotypes for about 65% of the roughly 700 donors were used, and that subset was treated as a discovery cohort. All discovery cohort repertoires had been generated using a single sequencing platform. HLA typing included class I and class II loci at four-digit resolution. The number of typed donors differed by locus: roughly 629-640 for A, B, C, DRB1 and DQB1; approximately 520 for DQA1; 606 for DPA1; and roughly 490 for DPB1. Roughly five DR-DQ haplotypes were handled as single units for association and clustering, since linkage in the cohort was strong. Among about 390 genotyped donors of the cohort, an average of around 240,000 unique TCR beta nucleotide sequences were sequenced per donor, about a sixth of them non-productive.

Here is what the overall study found, with its caveats: In an earlier analysis of 587 of the donors, most TCR beta V segments were observed in productive rearrangements about 90% or about 30% of the time, broadly matching IMGT annotations. Because HLA typing was missing for some donors at each locus, association tests included only the typed subset. The classifier was reported to diagnose cytomegalovirus status with high specificity and sensitivity in both the original cohort and the validation cohort. In vitro tests confirmed that a few of the cytomegalovirus-associated TCR beta chains recognize cytomegalovirus antigens. Because the 87-base-pair reads could not distinguish some IMGT-functional V segments, including TRBV6-2 and TRBV6-3, those segments were excluded. The sequencing pipeline was judged likely to have produced a cluster of highly shared sequence variants as a technical artifact. Several of the top co-occurrence clusters appeared to be linked to parvovirus B19, influenza, CMV and Epstein-Barr virus, according to a later analysis. A later analysis found that TCR association rates varied across HLA loci, with DRB1 alleles showing the most associated TCRs and HLA-C alleles the fewest. Linkage disequilibrium might explain the correlated functional status among segregating V segments, but an unknown experimental factor could not be excluded. Assigning TCR associations to individual alleles was difficult when HLA alleles, especially DR and DQ, strongly co-occurred. The study listed 170 or so TCR beta chains as associated with cytomegalovirus. Compared with equally common non-associated chains, HLA-associated TCR beta chains in a later analysis were more clonally expanded and had lower generation probabilities. For the cohort, immune exposure information was limited to CMV serostatus. According to the authors, the approach could potentially be generalized to other disease states and immunological phenotypes. Most TCR sequences were observed very rarely across donors, whereas some public TCRs were present in many individuals. Because counts were too low, about 18 rarely observed V segments, including chromosome 9 orphons, were left out of the earlier analysis of about 620 of the donors. Most CMV-associated TCR beta chains appeared to be HLA-restricted in a later analysis, and the HLA associations seemed to be driven largely by CMV exposure. V-gene and J-gene trimming of TCR beta chains was associated with a missense DCLRE1C variant in a later genetic analysis, and the association was replicated in an independent cohort. In this cohort, only TCR beta chains were sequenced, and detectable features were limited by the absence of alpha or paired-chain data. Compared with the roughly 720-donor mean, donors in an Asian-associated ancestry cluster had fewer N-insertions in productive TCRs, according to a later genetic analysis. A further reported finding was that TCR beta sequences accurately predicted the HLA-A and HLA-B alleles for most subjects in the first cohort. In a later analysis, some 17,000 TCR beta sequences were associated with specific HLA alleles at a false discovery rate of 0.05. The presence/absence analyses assumed that sequencing depth was roughly uniform across donors, and that assumption may not be true.

The receptor comes from a woman aged 18 to 35 in good health and CMV-seropositive. The V and J segments used are TRBV28 and TRBJ2-2; TRBD2 is perhaps the D gene, given 5 matching bases. Material: PBMCs. The CDR3 in this case is CASNRGPNTGELFF. In nucleotides, the sequence is TGTGCCAGCAACCGCGGGCCGAACACCGGGGAGCTGTTTTTT.